The 9 T cell receptor beta chains reported below all come from one sample, sequenced in a study of blood T cell repertoires in COVID-19. Data came from immunoSEQ multiplex PCR; TCRdb stores just in-frame clones and leaves some out. This sample has about 90,000 clones, with 80% found just once. Sequencing input: peripheral blood. The source of these receptors is a woman aged 70-85 years with acute or convalescent COVID-19.

This chain uses TRBV9 with TRBJ2-1, with 8 bases identical to TRBD2. CDR1 is SGDLS and CDR2 is YYNGEE in the germline V gene. The CDR3 is 17 amino acids. V lost 0 bases and J lost 5; bases outside the gene matches: 10. The CDR3 reads CASSVDPTSGGNNEQFF. The CDR3 nucleotides are TGTGCCAGCAGCGTAGACCCTACTAGCGGCGGGAACAATGAGCAGTTCTTC.

In DNA form, the CDR3 reads TGTGCCATCAGTGATACGGGACTACCCTCTACGGGCGAGCAGTACTTC. Protein sequence: CAISDTGLPSTGEQYF. The V gene is TRBV10-3, the J gene TRBJ2-7; 7 nucleotides align to TRBD2. The CDR3 is made up of 16 amino acids. CDR1 and CDR2 (germline): ENHRY, SYGVKD. V dropped 3 bases and J dropped 6; count of bases not matched to a gene: 14.

This clone was detected a few times. CDR3 in amino acids: CSASSEGGTQYF. The CDR3 nucleotides are TGCAGTGCTAGTTCGGAGGGAGGGACCCAGTACTTC. The V and J genes are TRBV20-1 and TRBJ2-5, with D possibly matching TRBD2 (6 bases). CDR1 is DFQATT and CDR2 is SNEGSKA in the germline V gene (reference sequence). Deletions cut 3 bases from V and 7 bases from J, with 12 bases between. CDR3 length: 12 residues.

The gene calls are TRBV19 and TRBJ1-1; possibly TRBD1 for D (6 bases). The CDR3 loop spans 14 amino acids. Per the germline V gene, CDR1 is LNHDA and CDR2 is SQIVND (reference sequence). Trimming took 5 bases from V and 0 from J, leaving 10 bases between them. CDR3 region: CASSPGVVNTEAFF. CDR3 in DNA: TGTGCCAGTAGTCCAGGGGTCGTGAACACTGAAGCTTTCTTT.

This clone has just one count. The chain couples TRBV23-1 to TRBJ2-5; 8 positions match TRBD1. TRBV23-1 is an ORF; its function is uncertain. Losses at the gene ends were 4 bases for V and 5 bases for J; bases not matched to a gene: 6. The CDR3 length is 14 residues. CDR3 amino acids: CASSLGQGTETQYF. CDR3 DNA sequence: TGCGCCAGCAGTCTCGGACAGGGCACGGAGACCCAGTACTTC.

This clone was recorded once. This chain connects TRBV5-1 to TRBJ2-1; D may be TRBD2 (5 bases). This CDR3 contains 15 residues. The V end was cut by 4 bases, the J end by 4 bases, with 15 bases between. From germline, CDR1 is SGHRS and CDR2 YFSETQ. The CDR3 DNA sequence: TGCGCCAGCAGCGTTGGCAGGACTGATTACAATGAGCAGTTCTTC. Its translation is CASSVGRTDYNEQFF. Looking up the rest from reference TRBV5-1 and TRBJ2-1 gives the full variable domain: KAGVTQTPRYLIKTRGQQVTLSCSPISGHRSVSWYQQTPGQGLQFLFEYFSETQRNKGNFPGRFSGRQFSNSRSEMNVSTLELGDSALYLCASSVGRTDYNEQFFGPGTRLTVL.

This clone was observed a few times. The chain links TRBV11-2 to TRBJ1-4; a weak D match, TRBD1 (6 bases). V lost 6 bases and J lost 6, with 14 bases in between. CDR1 is SGHAT, CDR2 FQNNGV, per germline. This CDR3 comprises 14 residues. The CDR3 sequence is CASSFTGLDEKLFF. CDR3 DNA sequence: TGTGCCAGCAGTTTTACAGGGCTGGATGAAAAACTGTTTTTT.

This rearrangement joins TRBV21-1 to TRBJ2-3; the listed D gene, TRBD1, was not tested against the DNA. TRBV21-1 represents a pseudogene. The length of the CDR3 is 16 residues. CDR3 in DNA: TGTGCCAGCAGTAGCCGGGACAGAGGTGGCACAGATACGCAGTATTTT. This gives the protein CASSSRDRGGTDTQYF.

V gene TRBV14 combines with J gene TRBJ2-2, with 8 bases lining up with TRBD1. The CDR3 totals 16 residues. With V trimmed by 2 bases and J by 2 bases, 4 bases remained unmatched. Per germline, CDR1 SGHDN and CDR2 FVKESK. CDR3 residues: CASSQPGQANTGELFF. The DNA of the CDR3 is TGTGCCAGCAGCCAACCGGGACAGGCAAACACCGGGGAGCTGTTTTTT.